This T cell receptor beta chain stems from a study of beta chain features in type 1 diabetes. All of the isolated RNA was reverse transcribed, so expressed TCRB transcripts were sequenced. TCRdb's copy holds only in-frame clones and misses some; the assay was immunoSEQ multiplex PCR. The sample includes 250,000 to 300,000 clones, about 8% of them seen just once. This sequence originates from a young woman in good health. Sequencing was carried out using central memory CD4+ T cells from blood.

DNA for the CDR3: TGTGCCAGCAGTTCGACAGGTTACAATCAGCCCCAGCATTTT. Translation gives CASSSTGYNQPQHF. The rearrangement links TRBV2 to TRBJ1-5; D might be TRBD1 (6 bases). Trimming took off 5 bases at V and 3 bases at J, with 11 bases between the two ends. In germline, CDR1 is SNHLY, CDR2 FYNNEI. The length of the CDR3 is 14 residues. Supplemented by reference TRBV2 and TRBJ1-5, the full variable domain reads EPEVTQTPSHQVTQMGQEVILRCVPISNHLYFYWYRQILGQKVEFLVSFYNNEISEKSEIFDDQFSVERPDGSNFTLKIRSTKLEDSAMYFCASSSTGYNQPQHFGDGTRLSIL.